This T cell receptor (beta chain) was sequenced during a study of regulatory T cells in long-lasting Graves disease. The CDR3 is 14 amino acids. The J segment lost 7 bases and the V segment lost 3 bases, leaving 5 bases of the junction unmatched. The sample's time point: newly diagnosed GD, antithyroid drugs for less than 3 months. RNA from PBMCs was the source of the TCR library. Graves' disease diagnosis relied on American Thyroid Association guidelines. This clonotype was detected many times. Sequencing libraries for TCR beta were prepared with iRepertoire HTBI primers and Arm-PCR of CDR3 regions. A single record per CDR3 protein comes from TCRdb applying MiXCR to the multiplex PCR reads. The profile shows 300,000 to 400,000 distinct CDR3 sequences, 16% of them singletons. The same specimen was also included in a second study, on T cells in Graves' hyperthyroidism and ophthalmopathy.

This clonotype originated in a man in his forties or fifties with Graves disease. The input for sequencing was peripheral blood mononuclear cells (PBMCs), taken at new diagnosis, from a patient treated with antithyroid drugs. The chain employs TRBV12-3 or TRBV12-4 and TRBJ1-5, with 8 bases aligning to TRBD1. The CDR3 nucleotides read TGTGCCAGCAGTTTCGGACAGGGAGGCCAGCCCCAGCATTTT. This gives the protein CASSFGQGGQPQHF.